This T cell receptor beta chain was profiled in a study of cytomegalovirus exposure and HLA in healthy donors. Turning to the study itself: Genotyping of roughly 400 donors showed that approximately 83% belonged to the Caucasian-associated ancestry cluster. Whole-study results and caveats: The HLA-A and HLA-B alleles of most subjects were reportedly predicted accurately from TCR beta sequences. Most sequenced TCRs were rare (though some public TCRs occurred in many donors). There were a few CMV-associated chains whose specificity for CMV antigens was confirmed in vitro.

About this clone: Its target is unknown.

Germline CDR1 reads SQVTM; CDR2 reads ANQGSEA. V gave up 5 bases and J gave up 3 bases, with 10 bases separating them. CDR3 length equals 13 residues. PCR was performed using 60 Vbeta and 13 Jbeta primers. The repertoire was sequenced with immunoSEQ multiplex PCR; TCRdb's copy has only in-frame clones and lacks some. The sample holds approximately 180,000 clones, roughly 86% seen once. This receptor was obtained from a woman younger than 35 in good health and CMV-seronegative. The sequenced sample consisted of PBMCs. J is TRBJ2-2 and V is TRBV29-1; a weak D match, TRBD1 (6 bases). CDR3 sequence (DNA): TGCAGCGTTTTCCAGGGGTACACCGGGGAGCTGTTTTTT. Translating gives CSVFQGYTGELFF.